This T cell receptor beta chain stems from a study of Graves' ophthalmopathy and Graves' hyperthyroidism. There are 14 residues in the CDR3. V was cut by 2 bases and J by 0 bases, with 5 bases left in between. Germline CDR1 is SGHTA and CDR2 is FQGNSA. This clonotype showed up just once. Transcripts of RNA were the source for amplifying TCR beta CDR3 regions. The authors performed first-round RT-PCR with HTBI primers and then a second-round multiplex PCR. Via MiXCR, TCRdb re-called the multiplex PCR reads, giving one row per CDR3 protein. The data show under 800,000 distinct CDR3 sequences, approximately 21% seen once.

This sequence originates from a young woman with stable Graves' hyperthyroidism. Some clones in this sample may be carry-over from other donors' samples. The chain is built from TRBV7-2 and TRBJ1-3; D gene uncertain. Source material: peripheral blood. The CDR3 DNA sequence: TGTGCCAGCAGCTTAAAGGGCTCTGGAAACACCATATATTTT. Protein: CASSLKGSGNTIYF.